Listed below are T cell receptor beta chains from one sample, sequenced in a study of blood T cell repertoires in COVID-19. Assay: immunoSEQ multiplex PCR; the TCRdb copy retains only in-frame clones and omits some. Here the sample spans under 200,000 clones, about 83% being singletons. The sequencing sample was made of peripheral blood. All receptors come from a man in his sixties or seventies who had recovered from COVID-19. Each CDR3 is given with its conserved first and last residue. Each record gives: V gene, CDR3 length, J gene, CDR3 protein.

V: TRBV10-3
length: 11
J: TRBJ2-7
CDR3: CAISSEVEQYF

V: TRBV25-1
length: 13
J: TRBJ2-3
CDR3: CASREPSTDTQYF

V: TRBV30
length: 13
J: TRBJ1-5
CDR3: CAWSVGGYQPQHF

V: TRBV28
length: 16
J: TRBJ2-7
CDR3: CASKSGQGSTYIEQYF

V: TRBV28
length: 17
J: TRBJ2-2
CDR3: CASSLARRTGLSGELFF

V: TRBV6-1
length: 15
J: TRBJ2-1
CDR3: CASSEASSGNNEQFF

V: TRBV7-8
length: 14
J: TRBJ2-5
CDR3: CASSPRRVRETQYF

V: TRBV7-2
length: 15
J: TRBJ2-1
CDR3: CASSPLRGSYNEQFF

V: TRBV6-6
length: 16
J: TRBJ2-1
CDR3: CASSYPPRSGIGEQFF

V: TRBV6-4
length: 16
J: TRBJ2-3
CDR3: CASSDSASGSADTQYF

V: TRBV5-6
length: 14
J: TRBJ2-2
CDR3: CASSWQGESGELFF

V: TRBV9
length: 18
J: TRBJ2-6
CDR3: CASSPRGGVSSGANVLTF

V: TRBV7-3
length: 12
J: TRBJ2-2
CDR3: CASRSGGGELFF

V: TRBV24-1
length: 15
J: TRBJ1-2
CDR3: CATSDFSGQGGGYTF